This TCR beta chain was identified in a study of molecular identifiers for immune sequencing clone quantification. When naive CD8 T cells were sorted, they were gated as CD8+CD4-CCR7+CD45RA+. Trimming cost V 3 bases and J 7 bases, with 17 bases left between them. The CDR3 extends over 16 amino acids. Germline loops: CDR1 SGHKS, CDR2 YYEKEE (reference sequence). In this sample, this clonotype turned up many times. TCRdb used MiXCR to reprocess the PCR reads, holding one entry per CDR3 protein. The sample holds under 85,000 distinct CDR3 sequences, about 17% seen once. Sample: naive CD8+ T cells from blood, with Jurkat cell RNA spiked in. As to subset: FACS-sorted CD8+CD4-CCR7+CD45RA+ naive T cells. The J gene is TRBJ1-6, the V gene TRBV5-5, with D possibly matching TRBD1 (5 bases). The receptor was derived from a human donor in good health. Some libraries in this study had Jurkat cell RNA spiked in. Here the CDR3 DNA reads TGTGCCAGCAGCTACGGCAGTGGGGGAGGAAATTCACCCCTCCACTTT. As protein: CASSYGSGGGNSPLHF.